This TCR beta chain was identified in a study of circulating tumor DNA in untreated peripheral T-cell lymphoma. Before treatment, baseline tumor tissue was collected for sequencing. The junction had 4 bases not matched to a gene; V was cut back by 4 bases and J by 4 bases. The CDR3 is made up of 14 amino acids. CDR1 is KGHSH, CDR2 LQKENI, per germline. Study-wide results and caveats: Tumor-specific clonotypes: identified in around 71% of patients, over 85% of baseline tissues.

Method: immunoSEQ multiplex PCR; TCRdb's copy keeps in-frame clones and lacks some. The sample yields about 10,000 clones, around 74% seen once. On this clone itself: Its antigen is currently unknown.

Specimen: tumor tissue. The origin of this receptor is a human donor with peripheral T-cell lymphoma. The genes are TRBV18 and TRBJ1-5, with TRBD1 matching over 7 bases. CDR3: CASSQQQGNQPQHF. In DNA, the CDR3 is TGTGCCAGCTCACAACAACAGGGGAATCAGCCCCAGCATTTT.